The 22 T cell receptor beta chains presented below share a single source sample, sequenced in a study of blood T cell repertoires in COVID-19 (dated by TCRdb to 2018 to 2020). To prepare the library, the immunoSEQ multiplex PCR assay was applied. Drawn from immuneACCESS, this table holds only the in-frame rearrangements with V and J called that TCRdb kept. Clones are partly lost; checked studies trace under half to an unresolved V gene and leave the rest unexplained. The sample records about 200,000 clones, 80% to 90% of which are singletons. The ten top clones hold less than 1.5% of the sample. The sample was PBMCs or T cells enriched from blood (not recorded which). The origin of the receptors is a young man who had recovered from COVID-19.

This chain connects TRBV30 to TRBJ1-1; tentatively, D is TRBD1 (5 bases). Germline V gene lookup returns CDR1 GTSNPN and CDR2 SVGIG (reference sequence). V lost 6 bases and J lost 0, with 23 bases in between. The CDR3 has 17 residues. The CDR3, as DNA: TGTGCCTGTCTGGCCGGAGGGACTGGAGGAGTGAACACTGAAGCTTTCTTT. Its protein is CACLAGGTGGVNTEAFF. The full variable domain, with the rest looked up from reference TRBV30 and TRBJ1-1, is SQTIHQWPATLVQPVGSPLSLECTVEGTSNPNLYWYRQAAGRGLQLLFYSVGIGQISSEVPQNLSASRPQDRQFILSSKKLLLSDSGFYLCACLAGGTGGVNTEAFFGQGTRLTVV.

The chain links TRBV6-4 to TRBJ2-3; 9 bases map to TRBD2. CDR3 length equals 15 residues. V was pared by 4 bases and J by 3 bases, with 5 bases of the junction left unmatched. Germline V CDR1 and CDR2: MRHNA, SNTAGT. The CDR3 is CASSAEAGGTDTQYF. DNA of the CDR3: TGTGCCAGCAGTGCCGAAGCGGGGGGAACAGATACGCAGTATTTT.

The chain recombines TRBV15 with TRBJ2-5, with TRBD2 identical over 10 bases. The CDR3 is 18 amino acids. Germline CDR1 and CDR2: LNHNV and YYDKDF (reference sequence). The trim removed 1 base at V and 1 base at J, leaving 9 bases unmatched. In DNA, the CDR3 is TGTGCCACCAGCAGAGGTCGGGCTAGCGGGAGAGTCCAAGAGACCCAGTACTTC. This gives the protein CATSRGRASGRVQETQYF. Supplemented by reference TRBV15 and TRBJ2-5, the full variable domain reads DAMVIQNPRYQVTQFGKPVTLSCSQTLNHNVMYWYQQKSSQAPKLLFHYYDKDFNNEADTPDNFQSRRPNTSFCFLDIRSPGLGDTAMYLCATSRGRASGRVQETQYFGPGTRLLVL.

The CDR3 DNA reads as TGCGCCAGCAGCCAAGTTCGACTAGCGGGAGTCACCGCCTACGAGCAGTACTTC. Protein: CASSQVRLAGVTAYEQYF. The V gene is TRBV4-1, the J gene TRBJ2-7, with 12 bases fitting TRBD2. Germline-derived CDR1 and CDR2 are MGHRA and YSYEKL. The J segment lost 2 bases and the V segment lost 1 base, leaving 9 bases of the junction unmatched. The CDR3 is made up of 18 amino acids.

This chain connects TRBV28 to TRBJ1-5; a possible D gene is TRBD1 (6 bases). Trimming took off 6 bases at V and 1 base at J, with 13 bases between the two ends. The CDR3 runs 15 residues. Germline CDR1 reads MDHEN; CDR2 reads SYDVKM. The CDR3 loop reads CASRVRGSSNQPQHF. The DNA of the CDR3 is TGTGCCAGCAGGGTCAGGGGAAGCAGCAATCAGCCCCAGCATTTT.

The chain joins TRBV9 to TRBJ2-7; TRBD1 matches 11 bases. After removal of 4 bases from V and 5 bases from J, the junction contained 11 bases not matched to a gene. This CDR3 is 16 amino acids long. The germline V gene encodes CDR1 SGDLS and CDR2 YYNGEE. CDR3 bases: TGTGCCAGCAGCCCCGACTTTGGGGGACAGGGGGACGAGCAGTACTTC. It yields the protein CASSPDFGGQGDEQYF.

The V gene is TRBV6-5, the J gene TRBJ2-7; 7 bases line up with TRBD1. This CDR3 is built from 15 residues. CDR1 is MNHEY, CDR2 SVGAGI, per germline. With V trimmed by 4 bases and J by 1 base, 7 bases remained unmatched. The CDR3 loop reads CASSFDRAPSYEQYF. CDR3 bases: TGTGCCAGCAGTTTCGACAGGGCTCCATCCTACGAGCAGTACTTC.

The gene calls are TRBV7-8 and TRBJ2-2; no reliable D call. Trimming cost V 2 bases and J 1 base, with 8 bases left between them. Germline V CDR1 and CDR2: SGHVS, FQNEAQ. CDR3 length: 15 residues. This CDR3 is CASSLFTENTGELFF. The CDR3 DNA is TGTGCCAGCAGCTTATTCACAGAGAACACCGGGGAGCTGTTTTTT.

This clone came up once. V usage is TRBV30 and J usage is TRBJ2-7; the D gene could be TRBD1 or TRBD2 (5 bases each). The CDR3 sequence is 12 residues long. Germline V gene data show CDR1 as GTSNPN and CDR2 as SVGIG (reference sequence). Trimming cost V 8 bases and J 0 bases, with 11 bases left between them. CDR3 protein: CARGESSYEQYF. The DNA for the CDR3 is TGTGCCCGGGGCGAGAGCTCCTACGAGCAGTACTTC.

The chain combines TRBV30 with TRBJ1-1; D is unresolved. V dropped 2 bases and J dropped 1 base, with 8 bases sitting between them. The germline V gene encodes CDR1 GTSNPN and CDR2 SVGIG (reference sequence). The CDR3 is 13 residues long. The CDR3, as DNA: TGTGCCTGGAGTAGGCCAGGGAACACTGAAGCTTTCTTT. This translates into CAWSRPGNTEAFF.

The chain combines TRBV19 with TRBJ2-5; the match to TRBD1 covers 9 bases. V lost 6 bases, J lost 2 bases, and 10 bases stayed unmatched. Germline V gives CDR1 LNHDA, CDR2 SQIVND (reference sequence). The CDR3 is 16 amino acids. Written as DNA, the CDR3 is TGTGCCAGTAGATCGGCGAACAGGGGGCATCAAGAGACCCAGTACTTC. Its protein is CASRSANRGHQETQYF.

The chain links TRBV4-1 to TRBJ2-3; D is ambiguous. Trimming took 0 bases from V and 4 from J, leaving 14 bases between them. The CDR3 consists of 16 residues. The germline V gene encodes CDR1 MGHRA and CDR2 YSYEKL. For the CDR3, the DNA is TGCGCCAGCAGCCAAGAGGTGGCAGATCCCGCAGATACGCAGTATTTT. Its translation is CASSQEVADPADTQYF.

The chain uses TRBV2 and TRBJ1-2; D is unresolved. Trimming stripped 2 bases from V and 2 bases from J, with 24 bases between. Germline V CDR1 and CDR2: SNHLY, FYNNEI. There are 19 residues in the CDR3. CDR3: CASSEPTPILEAANYGYTF. CDR3 nucleotide sequence: TGTGCCAGCAGTGAACCGACCCCTATACTCGAGGCCGCAAACTATGGCTACACCTTC. Supplemented by reference TRBV2 and TRBJ1-2, the full variable domain reads EPEVTQTPSHQVTQMGQEVILRCVPISNHLYFYWYRQILGQKVEFLVSFYNNEISEKSEIFDDQFSVERPDGSNFTLKIRSTKLEDSAMYFCASSEPTPILEAANYGYTFGSGTRLTVV.

This CDR3 reads CASSATGENHEQYF. The DNA for the CDR3 is TGTGCCAGCAGCGCGACAGGGGAAAATCACGAGCAGTACTTC. The chain combines TRBV9 with TRBJ2-7; TRBD1 agrees at 8 bases. Germline V lookup: CDR1 SGDLS, CDR2 YYNGEE. CDR3 length: 14 residues. V lost 3 bases to trimming and J lost 5 bases; unmatched junction nucleotides: 7. The variable domain in full, completed from reference TRBV9 and TRBJ2-7, reads DSGVTQTPKHLITATGQRVTLRCSPRSGDLSVYWYQQSLDQGLQFLIQYYNGEERAKGNILERFSAQQFPDLHSELNLSSLELGDSALYFCASSATGENHEQYFGPGTRLTVT.

J is TRBJ2-1 and V is TRBV9, with D possibly matching TRBD2 (7 bases). V was shortened by 4 bases and J by 8 bases, with 22 bases between the two germline ends. This CDR3 has 16 residues. Germline CDR1 and CDR2: SGDLS and YYNGEE. The CDR3 DNA reads TGTGCCAGCAGCCCAGGGGAGGGTCTCGGAAGGTATGAGCAGTTCTTC. Its translation: CASSPGEGLGRYEQFF.

The chain couples TRBV10-3 to TRBJ1-4; no reliable D call. This CDR3 contains 14 residues. Per the germline V gene, CDR1 is ENHRY and CDR2 is SYGVKD. V was clipped by 3 bases and J by 7 bases, with 12 bases between them. The CDR3 coding sequence is TGTGCCATCAGTGAAGGGAGGAAGAGTGAAAAACTGTTTTTT. Amino acid sequence: CAISEGRKSEKLFF.

The CDR3 DNA sequence: TGTGCCATCAGTGATATTGGCAGGGGCGCCTACGAGCAGTACTTC. It codes for CAISDIGRGAYEQYF. The J gene is TRBJ2-7, the V gene TRBV10-3, with TRBD1 as a possible D gene (6 bases). V gave up 3 bases and J gave up 2 bases, with 14 bases separating them. The CDR3 has 15 residues. Germline values: CDR1 ENHRY, CDR2 SYGVKD.

The rearrangement links TRBV12-3 or TRBV12-4 to TRBJ2-1, with 9 nucleotides matching TRBD2. J gave up 6 bases and V 6 bases, and 3 bases lay outside the gene matches. CDR3 length equals 13 residues. CDR3 amino acids: CASSTGLANEQFF. In DNA form, the CDR3 reads TGTGCCAGCAGCACGGGACTAGCCAATGAGCAGTTCTTC.

V and J are TRBV9 and TRBJ2-1; TRBD2 matches 9 bases. The CDR3 spans 16 residues. Trimming at V came to 0 bases and at J to 6 bases, leaving 7 bases not matched to a gene. Germline loops: CDR1 SGDLS, CDR2 YYNGEE. CDR3 sequence (DNA): TGTGCCAGCAGCGTAGTTCCCAGCGGGGGGCGCAATGAGCAGTTCTTC. Its protein product is CASSVVPSGGRNEQFF.

V gene TRBV3-1 (or the pseudogene TRBV3-2) combines with J gene TRBJ2-3, with D perhaps matching TRBD2 (6 bases). Per germline, CDR1 LGHDT and CDR2 YNNKEL (reference sequence). Trimming pared 2 bases from V and 10 bases from J, leaving 10 bases between. CDR3 size: 12 residues. CDR3 residues: CASSQRRGAQYF. DNA of the CDR3: TGTGCCAGCAGCCAAAGGCGGGGCGCGCAGTATTTT.

This clone was seen just once. The chain uses TRBV30 and TRBJ2-1, with a tentative D call TRBD1 (5 bases). The CDR3 is 13 amino acids. In germline, CDR1 is GTSNPN, CDR2 SVGIG (reference sequence). V was pared by 0 bases and J by 3 bases, with 6 bases between. CDR3 sequence reads: CAWSVGRYNEQFF. CDR3 bases: TGTGCCTGGAGTGTGGGGCGCTACAATGAGCAGTTCTTC.

The chain couples TRBV5-5 to TRBJ2-2; TRBD2 matches 12 bases. Germline CDR1 is SGHKS and CDR2 is YYEKEE (reference sequence). The V gene end was trimmed by 1 base and the J gene end by 4 bases; junction bases not matched to a gene: 8. This CDR3 has 18 amino acids. CDR3 sequence reads: CASSLYRTSGISTGELFF. Written as DNA, the CDR3 is TGTGCCAGCAGCTTGTACCGGACTAGCGGGATCTCCACCGGGGAGCTGTTTTTT.